This T cell receptor (beta chain) was recorded in a study of graft-versus-host responses after intestinal transplantation. This clone qualifies as medium-sized. Only in-frame clones appear in the TCRdb table, and some are missing; sequencing was by immunoSEQ multiplex PCR. The table records some 15,000 clones, about 34% of them present only once. Per the germline V gene, CDR1 is MNHEY and CDR2 is SVGAGI. The CDR3 has 14 residues. Trimming cost V 6 bases and J 7 bases; bases outside gene matches: 8. The rearrangement joins TRBV6-5 to TRBJ1-4, with 7 bases matching TRBD1. The TCR sequence derives from a human patient who received an intestinal transplant. The source was alloreactive CD4+ T cells from a mixed lymphocyte reaction culture, collected before intestinal transplant. Subset defined: CFSE-low proliferating T cells sorted from roughly 6-day pre-transplant mixed lymphocyte reaction (GvH or HvG direction). The CDR3 here is CASSGDRVGEKLFF. CDR3 DNA: TGTGCCAGCAGCGGCGACAGGGTTGGTGAAAAACTGTTTTTT.